The rows below give T cell receptor beta chains drawn from one sample of a study of cytomegalovirus exposure and HLA in healthy donors. Assay used: immunoSEQ multiplex PCR; TCRdb lists only in-frame clones, some missing. This table has 180,000 or so clones, roughly 85% appearing once. The sample was PBMCs. These receptors came from a male donor in good health and CMV-seronegative. The CDR3 runs from the conserved cysteine through the conserved F or W. A D gene is named only where the DNA matches it firmly. Rows give clone size only sometimes, using once, few, many, or a class for an expanded clone.

NA TRBJ2-7 TRBV5-1 few TGCGCCAGCAGCTTGGCAGGATCGAACGAGCAGTACTTC CASSLAGSNEQYF
TRBD2 TRBJ2-3 TRBV6-1 NA TGTGCCAGCAGTGAAGTCGGGGGGGGCCTCACAGATACGCAGTATTTT CASSEVGGGLTDTQYF
TRBD2 TRBJ2-1 TRBV13 NA TGTGCCAGCAGCCCAGCCAGCGGGACTTCCTACAATGAGCAGTTCTTC CASSPASGTSYNEQFF
NA TRBJ2-1 TRBV5-1 NA TGCGCCAGCAGCTGGGGACTGGGAACTTACAATGAGCAGTTCTTC CASSWGLGTYNEQFF
TRBD2 TRBJ2-7 TRBV19 NA TGTGCCAGTAGCGAGAGGGAGGGCCCCTACGAGCAGTACTTC CASSEREGPYEQYF
NA TRBJ2-2 TRBV11-1 NA TGTGCCAGCAGCTTAGAAGGGGTGGGGACCGGGGAGCTGTTTTTT CASSLEGVGTGELFF
NA TRBJ1-3 TRBV15 NA TGTGCCACCAGCAGAAAGACAAGCTCTGGAAACACCATATATTTT CATSRKTSSGNTIYF
NA TRBJ2-3 TRBV27 NA TGTGCCAGCAGTCCACAGCAGCAAGATACGCAGTATTTT CASSPQQQDTQYF
NA TRBJ1-2 TRBV7-8 NA TGTGCCAGCAGCCCCTGGGGGGAAGGATTCTTTAACTATGGCTACACCTTC CASSPWGEGFFNYGYTF
NA TRBJ2-7 TRBV11-1 few TGTGCCAGCAGCCCACTACCGGAGGGGAGCTACGAGCAGTACTTC CASSPLPEGSYEQYF